A single sample is the source of the 9 T cell receptor beta chains below, sequenced in a study of T cell responses to AZD1222 COVID-19 vaccine. Assay: immunoSEQ multiplex PCR; the TCRdb copy retains only in-frame clones and omits some. The data show over 100,000 clones, around 90% seen once. The sequencing used peripheral blood, collected 28 days after the second AZD1222 dose. Receptors were obtained from an adult who received the AZD1222 COVID-19 vaccine.

This clone was observed a single time. The rearrangement uses TRBV5-6 and TRBJ1-5; D gene uncertain. Deletions cut 3 bases from V and 3 bases from J, with 7 bases between. Germline CDR1 is SGHDT and CDR2 is YYEEEE. This CDR3 is 13 amino acids long. The CDR3 sequence is CASSSNVNQPQHF. The CDR3, as DNA: TGTGCCAGCAGCTCGAATGTCAATCAGCCCCAGCATTTT.

The V gene is TRBV7-8, the J gene TRBJ2-7; 14 bases match TRBD2. The CDR3 is 16 amino acids. Germline trimming cut 2 bases from V and 3 bases from J; bases unmatched to any gene: 3. Germline values: CDR1 SGHVS, CDR2 FQNEAQ. DNA of the CDR3: TGTGCCAGCAGCTTATTAGGACTAGCGGGAGGCTACGAGCAGTACTTC. Residues: CASSLLGLAGGYEQYF.

The chain has TRBV2 and TRBJ2-7, with 7 nucleotides matching TRBD2. J lost 0 bases, V lost 8 bases, and 7 bases had no gene match. The germline CDR1 and CDR2 sequences are SNHLY and FYNNEI. This CDR3 spans 14 amino acids. The CDR3 region is CASWEPSGSYEQYF. For the CDR3, the DNA is TGTGCCAGCTGGGAGCCTAGCGGCTCCTACGAGCAGTACTTC.

The chain carries TRBV19 and TRBJ1-1; a possible D gene is TRBD1 (6 bases). The germline gives CDR1 LNHDA, CDR2 SQIVND (reference sequence). V was trimmed by 6 bases and J by 10 bases, leaving 27 bases between them. The CDR3 consists of 16 residues. The CDR3 sequence is CASRLSGGGFSTGAFF. The CDR3 nucleotides read TGTGCCAGTAGGCTCTCAGGAGGGGGATTTTCTACGGGAGCTTTCTTT. Using reference TRBV19 and TRBJ1-1 for the parts outside the CDR3, the full variable domain is DGGITQSPKYLFRKEGQNVTLSCEQNLNHDAMYWYRQDPGQGLRLIYYSQIVNDFQKGDIAEGYSVSREKKESFPLTVTSAQKNPTAFYLCASRLSGGGFSTGAFFGQGTRLTVV.

The rearrangement links TRBV9 to TRBJ1-6; no clear D. Germline CDR1 reads SGDLS; CDR2 reads YYNGEE. The CDR3 is made up of 16 amino acids. Trimming pared 2 bases from V and 0 bases from J, leaving 9 bases between. CDR3 bases: TGTGCCAGCAGCGTTCACAGCAGCTCCTATAATTCACCCCTCCACTTT. Amino acid sequence: CASSVHSSSYNSPLHF.

This chain joins TRBV19 and TRBJ2-5; the match to TRBD2 covers 8 bases. This CDR3 is built from 16 residues. V was pared by 6 bases and J by 5 bases, with 14 bases of the junction left unmatched. Per germline, CDR1 LNHDA and CDR2 SQIVND (reference sequence). The CDR3 DNA reads TGTGCCAGTAGAACGGCCGGGACTAGTCTATGGGAGACCCAGTACTTC. This sequence encodes CASRTAGTSLWETQYF.

The chain uses TRBV7-6 and TRBJ2-7; 11 bases fit TRBD1. The CDR3 spans 15 residues. The germline gives CDR1 SGHVS, CDR2 FNYEAQ. V dropped 1 base and J dropped 4; count of bases not matched to a gene: 3. This chain's CDR3 is CASSLEGTGGYEQYF. CDR3 DNA sequence: TGTGCCAGCAGCTTAGAAGGGACAGGGGGATACGAGCAGTACTTC. The full variable domain, with the rest looked up from reference TRBV7-6 and TRBJ2-7, is GAGVSQSPRYKVTKRGQDVALRCDPISGHVSLYWYRQALGQGPEFLTYFNYEAQQDKSGLPNDRFSAERPEGSISTLTIQRTEQRDSAMYRCASSLEGTGGYEQYFGPGTRLTVT.

The chain has TRBV11-2 and TRBJ2-7, with 10 bases fitting TRBD2. V gave up 0 bases and J gave up 5 bases; unmatched junction bases: 4. Germline CDR1 is SGHAT and CDR2 is FQNNGV. The CDR3 is 15 amino acids. CDR3 coding DNA: TGTGCCAGCAGCTTAGACGTAGCGGGGGGAGACGAGCAGTACTTC. As protein: CASSLDVAGGDEQYF.

The chain couples TRBV2 to TRBJ1-1; weak D call: TRBD1 (5 bases). The ends were cut back, 5 bases at V and 4 bases at J, with 11 bases in the middle. This CDR3 region has 13 residues. Germline V lookup: CDR1 SNHLY, CDR2 FYNNEI. DNA for the CDR3: TGTGCCAGCAGTAATACGGGGGGCACTGAAGCTTTCTTT. Amino acid sequence: CASSNTGGTEAFF.